The rows below give T cell receptor beta chains drawn from one sample of a study of cytomegalovirus exposure and HLA in healthy donors. Generated by immunoSEQ multiplex PCR, the TCRdb table keeps only in-frame clones and is missing some. The profile shows around 80,000 clones, 65% to 75% of them singletons. Material for sequencing was PBMCs. The receptors were gathered from a man aged 40-55 years in good health and CMV-seropositive. CDR3s include the opening cysteine and the closing phenylalanine or tryptophan. The order of the fields is clone size, D gene, J gene, V gene, CDR3 DNA, CDR3 protein. D genes are given only for firm matches. Size is omitted from some rows. Given values are once, few, many or a class for expanded clones.

>NA|TRBD1|TRBJ2-3|TRBV14
TGTGCCAGCAGCCCGACAGGGGATAGCACAGATACGCAGTATTTT
CASSPTGDSTDTQYF
>NA|TRBD1|TRBJ1-1|TRBV28
TGTGCCAGCAGCTCGGACAGGCAAGAAGCTTTCTTT
CASSSDRQEAFF
>NA|NA|TRBJ1-2|TRBV28
TGTGCCAGCAGGGCACTATCCGATGGCTACACCTTC
CASRALSDGYTF
>NA|NA|TRBJ1-5|TRBV6-1
TGTGCCAGCAGTGAACGGTTCAATCAGCCCCAGCATTTT
CASSERFNQPQHF
>NA|TRBD1|TRBJ2-7|TRBV9
TGTGCCAGCAGCTTCAGACAGGGGACCACCTACGAGCAGTACTTC
CASSFRQGTTYEQYF
>NA|NA|TRBJ2-2|TRBV14
TGTGCCAGCAGCCAAGGGCGACAGAGGGGGACCGGGGAGCTGTTTTTT
CASSQGRQRGTGELFF
>NA|TRBD1|TRBJ1-1|TRBV30
TGTGCCTGGAGTGTACCGAGGGGGCGAAACACTGAAGCTTTCTTT
CAWSVPRGRNTEAFF
>NA|TRBD2|TRBJ2-7|TRBV9
TGTGCCAGCAGCCCGACGGGACTAGGTCCCTACGAGCAGTACTTC
CASSPTGLGPYEQYF
>NA|TRBD1|TRBJ2-7|TRBV10-3
TGTGCCATCAGCTTAGGGGGACAGGGAGGTAGGTACGAGCAGTACTTC
CAISLGGQGGRYEQYF
>NA|NA|TRBJ2-7|TRBV7-2
TGTGCCAGCAGCCCCTCCAGGGTAGGCGAGCAGTACTTC
CASSPSRVGEQYF
>NA|NA|TRBJ2-7|TRBV28
TGTGCCAGCAGTTTTCCGGGGTTAAAGAACGAGCAGTACTTC
CASSFPGLKNEQYF
>NA|NA|TRBJ1-1|TRBV5-1
TGCGCCAGCAGGGGGGCCGAGAACACTGAAGCTTTCTTT
CASRGAENTEAFF
>NA|TRBD2|TRBJ2-7|TRBV11-2
TGTGCCAGCTCACATGGGGGGGTCGTCCCCTACGAGCAGTACTTC
CASSHGGVVPYEQYF
>NA|TRBD1|TRBJ1-6|TRBV15
TGTGCCACCAGCAGATCACCGGGACAGGGAGGGTATAATTCACCCCTCCACTTT
CATSRSPGQGGYNSPLHF
>NA|NA|TRBJ2-7|TRBV7-9
TGTGCCAGCGTCAGGGCAGATTCCTACGAGCAGTACTTC
CASVRADSYEQYF
>NA|NA|TRBJ1-2|TRBV9
TGTGCCAGCAGCGTAGGGGCCGGATATGGCTACACCTTC
CASSVGAGYGYTF
>NA|NA|TRBJ1-5|TRBV2
TGTGCCAGCAGGAGGCAGGTGACTAAGAGGGTGCAGCCCCAGCATTTT
CASRRQVTKRVQPQHF
>NA|NA|TRBJ1-5|TRBV6-7
TGTGCCAGCAGTTACTCAAGCCCCCACAATCAGCCCCAGCATTTT
CASSYSSPHNQPQHF
>NA|NA|TRBJ1-1|TRBV7-2
TGTGCCAGCAGCTTAGCTCCGGGTAGAGGGACTGAAGCTTTCTTT
CASSLAPGRGTEAFF
>NA|TRBD1|TRBJ1-2|TRBV27
TGTGCCAGCAGTCCCGGGACAGGAGATACCCCACTGGGAGGCTACACCTTC
CASSPGTGDTPLGGYTF
>NA|NA|TRBJ2-7|TRBV4-1
TGCGCCAGCAGCCAGGCGGGACAGCTATCCTACGAGCAGTACTTC
CASSQAGQLSYEQYF
>many|NA|TRBJ2-7|TRBV5-1
TGCGCCAGCAGCTTATGGGGGGACGGTGGCTACGAGCAGTACTTC
CASSLWGDGGYEQYF
>NA|NA|TRBJ2-1|TRBV14
TGTGCCAGCAGCCAAGCCGGGACACAGAATGAGCAGTTCTTC
CASSQAGTQNEQFF
>NA|NA|TRBJ2-2|TRBV30
TGTGCCTGGACTCTCACCGGGGAGCTGTTTTTT
CAWTLTGELFF
>NA|TRBD2|TRBJ2-5|TRBV10-1
TGCGCCAGCATGTGCGGGAGCGGGGGGGCCGTAGAGACCCAGTACTTC
CASMCGSGGAVETQYF
>NA|TRBD2|TRBJ2-1|TRBV5-4
TGTGCCAGCCGTGAGACTAGCGGAGATCTCAATGAGCAGTTCTTC
CASRETSGDLNEQFF
>NA|TRBD2|TRBJ2-1|TRBV27
TGTGCCAGCAGTTTCGGGGGGAGGGCAGACAATGAGCAGTTCTTC
CASSFGGRADNEQFF
>NA|NA|TRBJ1-6|TRBV7-2
TGTGCCAGCAGCCCGGGTAGGCGGGGAAGCTCCTATAATTCACCCCTCCACTTT
CASSPGRRGSSYNSPLHF
>NA|NA|TRBJ1-4|TRBV11-2
TGTGCCAGCAGCCCTAGTTGGTCGGCTAATGAAAAACTGTTTTTT
CASSPSWSANEKLFF
>NA|NA|TRBJ1-2|TRBV27
TGTGCCAGCAGTTTTGGATCCCGAGGCTATGGCTACACCTTC
CASSFGSRGYGYTF
>NA|NA|TRBJ1-6|TRBV7-2
TGTGCCAGCAGCGCTACAGGGATGAGGAATTCACCCCTCCACTTT
CASSATGMRNSPLHF
>NA|TRBD2|TRBJ2-3|TRBV19
TGTGCCAGTAGTACCCGGGGGGGCGCAGATACGCAGTATTTT
CASSTRGGADTQYF
>NA|TRBD2|TRBJ2-3|TRBV7-9
TGTGCCAGCAGCCTCCGGCGGGAGGGACCGGATACGCAGTATTTT
CASSLRREGPDTQYF
>NA|NA|TRBJ1-5|TRBV4-1
TGCGCCAGCAGCCGAACGACAGGTAGCAATCAGCCCCAGCATTTT
CASSRTTGSNQPQHF
>NA|TRBD1|TRBJ2-5|TRBV6-1
TGTGCCAGCACTCGGACAGGACAAGAGACCCAGTACTTC
CASTRTGQETQYF
>NA|NA|TRBJ2-2|TRBV27
TGTGCCAGCCAACAAGCGACGAGAACCGGGGAGCTGTTTTTT
CASQQATRTGELFF
>NA|TRBD1|TRBJ2-4|TRBV27
TGTGCCAGCAGTGGACAGGGGAAGGAGTACTTC
CASSGQGKEYF
>NA|TRBD1|TRBJ2-7|TRBV28
TGTGCCAGCAGTCCAGGGGGCGAGCAGTACTTC
CASSPGGEQYF
>few|TRBD1|TRBJ1-2|TRBV29-1
TGCAGCGTGACACAGGGGGAGGGCTATGGCTACACCTTC
CSVTQGEGYGYTF
>NA|TRBD1|TRBJ1-1|TRBV15
TGTGCCACCAGCAGAGCCGGGACAGGCAAGTCACGCACTGAAGCTTTCTTT
CATSRAGTGKSRTEAFF
>NA|NA|TRBJ2-1|TRBV2
TGTGCCAGCAGATTAGTAAGAGGTACCAATGAGCAGTTCTTC
CASRLVRGTNEQFF
>NA|NA|TRBJ2-1|TRBV6-4
TGTGCCAGCAGTGGAAGTGGAGGGGAAGACAATGAGCAGTTCTTC
CASSGSGGEDNEQFF
>NA|NA|TRBJ2-7|TRBV7-8
TGTGCCAGCATCCAAGGGAAAGGGGGGGCCTACGAGCAGTACTTC
CASIQGKGGAYEQYF
>NA|TRBD1|TRBJ1-5|TRBV19
TGTGCCAGTAGTATGTGGGACAGGGAAGCCAATCAGCCCCAGCATTTT
CASSMWDREANQPQHF
>few|TRBD1|TRBJ1-4|TRBV14
TGTGCCAGCAGCCCCCTCGGAATTGCGACAGGGGTGGAAAAACTGTTTTTT
CASSPLGIATGVEKLFF
>NA|NA|TRBJ2-1|TRBV9
TGTGCCAGCAGCGTAGGTGAGACAGGCAGTGAGCAGTTCTTC
CASSVGETGSEQFF
>once|TRBD2|TRBJ2-7|TRBV9
TGTGCCAGCAGCATTGGGACTAGCGGGAGCGGAGAGCAGTACTTC
CASSIGTSGSGEQYF
>NA|TRBD2|TRBJ2-1|TRBV5-6
TGTGCCAGCAGTTGGGGGGGAGCCTACAATGAGCAGTTCTTC
CASSWGGAYNEQFF
>NA|NA|TRBJ2-5|TRBV7-6
TGTGCCAGCAGCTTTAGTAGCGAACAAGAGACCCAGTACTTC
CASSFSSEQETQYF
>few|TRBD1|TRBJ1-2|TRBV2
TGTGCCAGCAGAACAACAGGGGGCGCGAACTATGGCTACACCTTC
CASRTTGGANYGYTF
>NA|NA|TRBJ2-7|TRBV6-1
TGTGCCAGCAGTGAGGAGGGGTACGAGCAGTACTTC
CASSEEGYEQYF
>once|TRBD2|TRBJ2-1|TRBV7-7
TGTGCCAGCAGCCCGGTGGCTAGCGGTTACAATGAGCAGTTCTTC
CASSPVASGYNEQFF
>NA|NA|TRBJ2-1|TRBV14
TGTGCCAGCAGCCAATACCAGGACACACCCCAATTCTTC
CASSQYQDTPQFF
>NA|NA|TRBJ2-2|TRBV19
TGTGCCAGTAACGGGGGGCAGGGCACCGGGGAGCTGTTTTTT
CASNGGQGTGELFF